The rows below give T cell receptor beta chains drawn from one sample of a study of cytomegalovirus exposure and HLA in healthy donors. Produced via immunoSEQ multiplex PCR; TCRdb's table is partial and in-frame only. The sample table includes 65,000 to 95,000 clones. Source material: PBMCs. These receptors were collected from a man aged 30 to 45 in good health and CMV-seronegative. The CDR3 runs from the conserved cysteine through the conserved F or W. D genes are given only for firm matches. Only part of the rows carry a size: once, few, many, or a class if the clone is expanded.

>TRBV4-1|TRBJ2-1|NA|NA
TGCGCCAGCAGCCAAGGAAGAGGGCCGGGGGATGAGCAGTTCTTC
CASSQGRGPGDEQFF
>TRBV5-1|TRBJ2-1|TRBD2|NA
TGCGCCAGCAGCTTGGCGTCCTCCAGCGGGGGTATCAATGAGCAGTTCTTC
CASSLASSSGGINEQFF
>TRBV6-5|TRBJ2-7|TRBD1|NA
TGTGCCAGCAGCCTAACAGGGGTCGCCTACGAGCAGTACTTC
CASSLTGVAYEQYF
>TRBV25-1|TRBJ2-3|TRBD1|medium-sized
TGTGCCAGCAGTCCGGACAGGTGGAGCACAGATACGCAGTATTTT
CASSPDRWSTDTQYF
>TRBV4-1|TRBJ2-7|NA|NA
TGCGCCAGCAGCCAGACTATTGTCAGGGGAGGGACCTACGAGCAGTACTTC
CASSQTIVRGGTYEQYF
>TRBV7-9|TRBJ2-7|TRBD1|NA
TGTGCCAGCAGCTTGGGCCAACCGGGACAGGGCTACGAGCAGTACTTC
CASSLGQPGQGYEQYF
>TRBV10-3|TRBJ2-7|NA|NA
TGTGCCATCAGTGAAAGCGGCCCCTACGAGCAGTACTTC
CAISESGPYEQYF
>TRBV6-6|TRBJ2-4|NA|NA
TGTGCCGCCTGCGCTGAAAACATTCAGTACTTC
CAACAENIQYF
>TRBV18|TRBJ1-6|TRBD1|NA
TGTGCCAGCTCACCCATTCAGAGACAGGGGGATTCACCCCTCCACTTT
CASSPIQRQGDSPLHF
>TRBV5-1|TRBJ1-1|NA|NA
TGCGCCAGCAGCTTGGTAGGAGAGAACACTGAAGCTTTCTTT
CASSLVGENTEAFF
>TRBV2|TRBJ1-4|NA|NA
TGTGCCAGCAGCCCACGGAATGAAAAACTGTTTTTT
CASSPRNEKLFF
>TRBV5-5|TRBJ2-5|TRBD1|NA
TGTGCCAGCAGCTTGGTCGGACAGGATCAAGAGACCCAGTACTTC
CASSLVGQDQETQYF
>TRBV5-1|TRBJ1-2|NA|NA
TGCGCCAGCAGCTTGGAGGGGCCTAACTATGGCTACACCTTC
CASSLEGPNYGYTF
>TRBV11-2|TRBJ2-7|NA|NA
TGTGCCAGCAGTCGGACTTCCCTCTCCTACGAGCAGTACTTC
CASSRTSLSYEQYF
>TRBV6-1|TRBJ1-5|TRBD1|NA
TGTGCCAGCAGTGAACAGGGGGCCCAGCCCCAGCATTTT
CASSEQGAQPQHF
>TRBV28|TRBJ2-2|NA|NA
TGTGCCAGCTGGACAGCGAGCACCGGGGAGCTGTTTTTT
CASWTASTGELFF
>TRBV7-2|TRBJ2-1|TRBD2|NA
TGTGCCAGCAGCTTAACTAGCGGGACAAATGACAATGAGCAGTTCTTC
CASSLTSGTNDNEQFF
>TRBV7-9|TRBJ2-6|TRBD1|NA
TGTGCCAGCAACAGGGGGGCGCGAGCATTTGGGGCCAACGTCCTGACTTTC
CASNRGARAFGANVLTF
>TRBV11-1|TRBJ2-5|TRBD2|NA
TGTGCCAGCAGCACCTCGACTAGCGGGGAAGAGACCCAGTACTTC
CASSTSTSGEETQYF
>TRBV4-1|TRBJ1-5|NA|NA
TGCGCCAGCAGCCAGCTTCTGGGCAGCCCGTGGGTGGGCAATCAGCCCCAGCATTTT
CASSQLLGSPWVGNQPQHF
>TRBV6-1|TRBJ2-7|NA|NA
TGTGCCAGCAGTGAGCCTGGCCGCACCTACGAGCAGTACTTC
CASSEPGRTYEQYF
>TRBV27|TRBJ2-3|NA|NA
TGTGCCAGCAGTTTACACCGGTTCCTGGATACGCAGTATTTT
CASSLHRFLDTQYF
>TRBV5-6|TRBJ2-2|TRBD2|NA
TGTGCCAGCAGCTGGCAGCTAGCGGGAGTGGGCACCGGGGAGCTGTTTTTT
CASSWQLAGVGTGELFF
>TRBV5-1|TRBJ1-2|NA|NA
TGCGCCAGCAGCGACGGCGGGCAGCCGGTCTATGGCTACACCTTC
CASSDGGQPVYGYTF
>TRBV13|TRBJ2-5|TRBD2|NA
TGTGCCAGCAGCTTAGGCGCTCTTCGCGGGGGGGAGACCCAGTACTTC
CASSLGALRGGETQYF
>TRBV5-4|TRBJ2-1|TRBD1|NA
TGTGCCAGCAGCCCAAAACCGGGACAGGGGCCAAATGAGCAGTTCTTC
CASSPKPGQGPNEQFF
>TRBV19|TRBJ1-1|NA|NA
TGTGCCAGTAGTATAGACGGAGAGACCCTTGAAGCTTTCTTT
CASSIDGETLEAFF
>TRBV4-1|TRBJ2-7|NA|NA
TGCGCCAGCAGCCAAGACAGGGAACCCTACGAGCAGTACTTC
CASSQDREPYEQYF
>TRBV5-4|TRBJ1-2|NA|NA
TGTGCCAGCAGCTTGGCCGGTCCGCAAGGACTATATGGCTACACCTTC
CASSLAGPQGLYGYTF